The clone carrying this T cell receptor beta chain appeared a few times. Its antigen is not identified. Germline-derived CDR1 and CDR2 are MNHEY and SMNVEV (reference sequence). CDR3 size: 16 residues. After removal of 5 bases from V and 0 bases from J, the junction contained 7 bases not matched to a gene. The data belong to a study of breast tumors, draining lymph nodes, adjacent tissues. TCRdb itself ran the multiplex PCR reads through MiXCR, one entry per CDR3 protein. The repertoire consists of some 170,000 distinct CDR3 sequences, with approximately 33% occurring once and the leading ten covering over 3.5%. Regarding the study as a whole: Tumor repertoires ranked between lymph nodes and nontumor tissue in diversity, with V and J gene preferences. That most tumor T cells come from lymph nodes remained unproven. Compared with basal-like, luminal-like tumors shared significantly more repertoire with nontumor tissue. The data were judged consistent with most tumor T cells coming from lymph node and expanding in tumor.

The lymph nodes were axillary draining lymph nodes from breast cancer patients. This chain links TRBV27 with TRBJ2-7, with TRBD2 matching 10 bases. The source of this sequence is a female donor with breast cancer. Some clones in this sample may be carry-over from other donors' samples. The specimen was axillary lymph node tissue. The CDR3 loop reads CASSLLAGFTSYEQYF. DNA for the CDR3: TGTGCCAGCAGTCTACTAGCGGGGTTTACCTCCTACGAGCAGTACTTC.